The T cell receptor (beta chain) under discussion was sequenced for a study of blood T cell repertoires in COVID-19. Overall study: Material from acute and convalescent COVID-19 was sourced from the United States, Italy and Spain. T cells, B-cell-depleted T cells, or PBMCs provided the cDNA or gDNA that served as material.

Germline CDR1 reads SGHTA; CDR2 reads FQGNSA. The V and J ends lost 5 bases and 4 bases respectively, with 11 bases between them. The CDR3 runs to 13 residues. Per the authors' pipeline: By means of reference gene primer amplification, nucleated cell counts were estimated. Profiled with immunoSEQ multiplex PCR; TCRdb holds only in-frame clones, not every one. V and J calls plus clone size are reproduced from that table; the DNA served to infer D and trimming. The sample lists around 50,000 clones, 86% occurring once. The sample comprised peripheral blood. J is TRBJ2-5 and V is TRBV7-2, with D hard to call. This clonotype originated in a woman in her fifties or sixties with acute or convalescent COVID-19. CDR3 amino acids: CASSPGVTETQYF. Here the CDR3 DNA reads TGTGCCAGCAGCCCCGGAGTAACAGAGACCCAGTACTTC.